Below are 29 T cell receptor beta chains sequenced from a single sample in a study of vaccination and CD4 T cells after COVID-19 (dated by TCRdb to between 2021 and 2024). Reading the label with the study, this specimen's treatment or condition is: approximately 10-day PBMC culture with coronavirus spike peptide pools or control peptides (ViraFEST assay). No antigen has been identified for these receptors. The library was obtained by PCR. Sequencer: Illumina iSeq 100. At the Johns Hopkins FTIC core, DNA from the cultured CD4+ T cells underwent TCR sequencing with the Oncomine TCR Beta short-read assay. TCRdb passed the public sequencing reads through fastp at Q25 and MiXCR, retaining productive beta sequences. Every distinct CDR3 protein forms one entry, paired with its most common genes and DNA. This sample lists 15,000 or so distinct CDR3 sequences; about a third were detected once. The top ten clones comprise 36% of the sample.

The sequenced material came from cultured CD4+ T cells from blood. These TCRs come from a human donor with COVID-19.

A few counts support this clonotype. The CDR3 DNA reads as TGTGCCATCAGTGAGTCTCAGGGGAACTATGGCTACACCTTC. Encoded protein: CAISESQGNYGYTF. This rearrangement joins TRBV10-3 to TRBJ1-2; a weak D match, TRBD1 (6 bases). Germline CDR1 is ENHRY and CDR2 is SYGVKD. Trimming removed 0 bases at V and 2 bases at J, with 7 bases between. This CDR3 has 14 amino acids.

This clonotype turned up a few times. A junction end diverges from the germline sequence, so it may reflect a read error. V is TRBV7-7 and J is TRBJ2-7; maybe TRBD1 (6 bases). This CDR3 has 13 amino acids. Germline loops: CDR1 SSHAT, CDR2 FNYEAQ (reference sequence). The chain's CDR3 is CASSPDRGYEQYF. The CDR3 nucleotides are TGTGCTAGCAGCCCGGACAGAGGCTACGAGCAGTACTTC.

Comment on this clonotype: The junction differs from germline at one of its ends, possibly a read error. Written as DNA, the CDR3 is TGTGCCAGCAGTGAGGGGAGAGGCACATATACGCAGTATTTT. This sequence encodes CASSEGRGTYTQYF. This sequence joins TRBV6-4 and TRBJ2-3; tentatively, D is TRBD2 (5 bases). Germline V lookup: CDR1 MRHNA, CDR2 SNTAGT. The CDR3 extends over 14 amino acids.

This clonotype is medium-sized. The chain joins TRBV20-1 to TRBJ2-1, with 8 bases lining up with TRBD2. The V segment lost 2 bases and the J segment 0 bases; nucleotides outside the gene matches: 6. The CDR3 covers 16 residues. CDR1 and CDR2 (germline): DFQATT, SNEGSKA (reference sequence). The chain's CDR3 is CSARYPAGASYNEQFF. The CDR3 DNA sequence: TGCAGTGCTAGATACCCAGCGGGGGCCTCCTACAATGAGCAGTTCTTC.

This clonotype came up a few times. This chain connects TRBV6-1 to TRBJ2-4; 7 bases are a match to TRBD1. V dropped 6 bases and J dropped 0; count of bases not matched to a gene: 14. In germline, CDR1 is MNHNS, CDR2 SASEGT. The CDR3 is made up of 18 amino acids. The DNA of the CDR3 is TGTGCCAGCAGACACCGGGACAGCGGAGCACTAGCCAAAAACATTCAGTACTTC. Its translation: CASRHRDSGALAKNIQYF.

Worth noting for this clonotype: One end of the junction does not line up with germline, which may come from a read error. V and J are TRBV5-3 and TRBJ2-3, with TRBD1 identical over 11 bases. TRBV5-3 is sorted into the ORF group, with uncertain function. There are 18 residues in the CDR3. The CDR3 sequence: CASSSRDRGIDLADTQYF. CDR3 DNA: TGTGCCAGCAGCTCGAGGGACAGGGGGATTGATTTAGCAGATACGCAGTATTTT.

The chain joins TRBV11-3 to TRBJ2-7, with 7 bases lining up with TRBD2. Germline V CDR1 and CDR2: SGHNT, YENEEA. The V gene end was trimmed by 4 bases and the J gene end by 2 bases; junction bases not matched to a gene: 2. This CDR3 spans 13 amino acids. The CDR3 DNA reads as TGTGCCAGCAGCTCCGGGACTACCTACGAGCAGTACTTC. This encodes CASSSGTTYEQYF.

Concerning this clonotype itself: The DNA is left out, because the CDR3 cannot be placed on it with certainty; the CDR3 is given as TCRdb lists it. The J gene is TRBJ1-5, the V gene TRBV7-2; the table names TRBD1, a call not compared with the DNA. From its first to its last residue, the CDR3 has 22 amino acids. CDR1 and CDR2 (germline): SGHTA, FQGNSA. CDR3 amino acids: CASSFGGATYEQYFGPGQPQHF.

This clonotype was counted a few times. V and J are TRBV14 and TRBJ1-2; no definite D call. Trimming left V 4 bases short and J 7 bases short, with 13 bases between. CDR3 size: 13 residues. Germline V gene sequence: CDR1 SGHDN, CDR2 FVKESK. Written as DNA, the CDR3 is TGTGCCAGCAGCCCAATCCCAGGCTTTGGCTACACCTTC. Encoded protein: CASSPIPGFGYTF.

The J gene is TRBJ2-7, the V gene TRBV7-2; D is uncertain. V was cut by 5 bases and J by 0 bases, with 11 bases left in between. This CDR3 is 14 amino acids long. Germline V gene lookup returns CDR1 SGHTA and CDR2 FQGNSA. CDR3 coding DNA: TGTGCCAGCAGCACCTCGACGGTCTCCTACGAGCAGTACTTC. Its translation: CASSTSTVSYEQYF.

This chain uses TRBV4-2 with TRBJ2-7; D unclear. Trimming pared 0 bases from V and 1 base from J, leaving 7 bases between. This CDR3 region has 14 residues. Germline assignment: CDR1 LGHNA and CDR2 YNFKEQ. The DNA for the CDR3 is TGTGCCAGCAGCCAAGATCGCATATCCTACGAGCAGTACTTC. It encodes CASSQDRISYEQYF.

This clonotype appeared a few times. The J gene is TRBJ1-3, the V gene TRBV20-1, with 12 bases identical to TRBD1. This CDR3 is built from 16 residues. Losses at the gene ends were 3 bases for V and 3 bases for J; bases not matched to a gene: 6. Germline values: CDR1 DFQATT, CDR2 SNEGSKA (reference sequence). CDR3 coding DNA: TGCAGTGCTAGGCGGGGGACAGGGGGCAATGGAAACACCATATATTTT. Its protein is CSARRGTGGNGNTIYF.

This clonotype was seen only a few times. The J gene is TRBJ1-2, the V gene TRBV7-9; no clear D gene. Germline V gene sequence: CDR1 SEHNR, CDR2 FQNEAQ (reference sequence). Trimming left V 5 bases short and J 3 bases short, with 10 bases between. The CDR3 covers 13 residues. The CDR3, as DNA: TGTGCCAGCAGCCCCGACGGAGACTATGGCTACACCTTC. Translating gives CASSPDGDYGYTF.

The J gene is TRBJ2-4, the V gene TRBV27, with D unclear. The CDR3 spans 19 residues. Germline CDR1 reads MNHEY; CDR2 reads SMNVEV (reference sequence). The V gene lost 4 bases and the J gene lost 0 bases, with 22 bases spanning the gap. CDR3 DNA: TGTGCCAGCAGTTCGCGACCTCAAGTGCAGGCAGTAGCCAAAAACATTCAGTACTTC. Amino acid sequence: CASSSRPQVQAVAKNIQYF.

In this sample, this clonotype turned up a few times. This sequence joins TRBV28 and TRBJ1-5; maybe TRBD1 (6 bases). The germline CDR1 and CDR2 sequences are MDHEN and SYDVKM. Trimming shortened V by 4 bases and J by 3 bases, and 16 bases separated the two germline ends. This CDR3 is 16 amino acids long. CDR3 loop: CASSSPIGQNNQPQHF. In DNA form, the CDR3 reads TGTGCCAGCAGTTCCCCCATAGGACAGAACAATCAGCCCCAGCATTTT.

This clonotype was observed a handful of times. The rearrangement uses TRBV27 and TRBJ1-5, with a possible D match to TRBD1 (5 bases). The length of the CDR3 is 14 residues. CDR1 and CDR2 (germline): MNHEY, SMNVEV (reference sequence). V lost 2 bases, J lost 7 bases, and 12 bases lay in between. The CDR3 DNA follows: TGTGCCAGCAGTTTACAGGGACTTGGGCAGCCCCAGCATTTT. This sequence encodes CASSLQGLGQPQHF.

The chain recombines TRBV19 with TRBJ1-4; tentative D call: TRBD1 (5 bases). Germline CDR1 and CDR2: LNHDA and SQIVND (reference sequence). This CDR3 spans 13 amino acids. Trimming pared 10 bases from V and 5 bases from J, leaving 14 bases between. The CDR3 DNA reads TGTGCCACAAGCGGGGGACCCAATGAAAAACTGTTTTTT. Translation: CATSGGPNEKLFF.

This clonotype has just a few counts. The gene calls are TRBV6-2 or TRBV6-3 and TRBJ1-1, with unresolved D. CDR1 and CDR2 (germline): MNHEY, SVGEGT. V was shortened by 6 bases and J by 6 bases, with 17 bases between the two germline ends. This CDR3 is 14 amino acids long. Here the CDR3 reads CASRIPGRGSEAFF. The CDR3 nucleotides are TGTGCCAGCAGAATACCGGGCCGCGGGTCTGAAGCTTTCTTT.

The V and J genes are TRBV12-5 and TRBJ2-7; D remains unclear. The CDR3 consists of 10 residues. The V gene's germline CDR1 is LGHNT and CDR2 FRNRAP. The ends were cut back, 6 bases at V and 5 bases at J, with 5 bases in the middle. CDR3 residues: CASGRNEQYF. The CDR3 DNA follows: TGTGCTAGTGGCCGCAACGAGCAGTACTTC.

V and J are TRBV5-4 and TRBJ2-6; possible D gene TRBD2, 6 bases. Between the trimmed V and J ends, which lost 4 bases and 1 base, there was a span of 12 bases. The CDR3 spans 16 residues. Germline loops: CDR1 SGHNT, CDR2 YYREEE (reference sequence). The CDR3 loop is CASSPGLYSGANVLTF. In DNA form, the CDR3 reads TGTGCCAGCAGCCCGGGACTGTATTCTGGGGCCAACGTCCTGACTTTC.

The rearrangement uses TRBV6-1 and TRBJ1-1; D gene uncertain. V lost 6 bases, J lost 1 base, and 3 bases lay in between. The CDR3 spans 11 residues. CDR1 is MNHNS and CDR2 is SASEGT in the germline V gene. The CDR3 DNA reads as TGTGCCAGCAGACGGAACACTGAAGCTTTCTTT. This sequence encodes CASRRNTEAFF.

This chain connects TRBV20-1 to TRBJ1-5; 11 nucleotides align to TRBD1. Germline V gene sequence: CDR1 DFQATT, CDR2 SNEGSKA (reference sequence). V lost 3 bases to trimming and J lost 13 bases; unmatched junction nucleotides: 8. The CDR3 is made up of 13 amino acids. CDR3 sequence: CSARAGTGGKQHF. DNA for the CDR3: TGCAGTGCTAGGGCCGGGACAGGGGGAAAGCAGCATTTT.

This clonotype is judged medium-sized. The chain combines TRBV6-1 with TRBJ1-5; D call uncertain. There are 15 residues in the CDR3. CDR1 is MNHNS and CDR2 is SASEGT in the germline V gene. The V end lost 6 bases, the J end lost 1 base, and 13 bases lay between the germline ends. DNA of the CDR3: TGTGCCAGCAGCAAATACTCCGGGAGCAATCAGCCCCAGCATTTT. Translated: CASSKYSGSNQPQHF.

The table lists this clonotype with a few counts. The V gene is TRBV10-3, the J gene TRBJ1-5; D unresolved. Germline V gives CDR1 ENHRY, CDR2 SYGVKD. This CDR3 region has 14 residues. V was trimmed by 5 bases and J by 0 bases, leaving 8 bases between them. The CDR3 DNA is TGTGCCATCAGTCTAGGCAATAGCAATCAGCCCCAGCATTTT. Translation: CAISLGNSNQPQHF.

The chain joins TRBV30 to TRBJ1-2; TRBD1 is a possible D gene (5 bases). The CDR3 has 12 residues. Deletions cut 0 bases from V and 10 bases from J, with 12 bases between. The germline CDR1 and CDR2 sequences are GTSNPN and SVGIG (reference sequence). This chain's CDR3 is CAWSVQQGYYTF. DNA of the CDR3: TGTGCCTGGAGTGTACAGCAGGGTTACTACACCTTC.

CDR3 residues: CASSQSGGNTIYF. CDR3 DNA sequence: TGCGCCAGCAGCCAATCAGGCGGAAACACCATATATTTT. The chain uses TRBV5-1 and TRBJ1-3; D remains unclear. Germline CDR1 and CDR2: SGHRS and YFSETQ. V was shortened by 4 bases and J by 4 bases, with 9 bases between the two germline ends. The CDR3 spans 13 residues.

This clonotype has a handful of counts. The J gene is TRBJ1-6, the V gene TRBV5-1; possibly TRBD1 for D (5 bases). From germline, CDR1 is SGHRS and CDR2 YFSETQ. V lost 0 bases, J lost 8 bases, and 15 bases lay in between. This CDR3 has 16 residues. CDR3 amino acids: CASSLDIGMGHSPLHF. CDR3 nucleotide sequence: TGCGCCAGCAGCTTGGACATTGGCATGGGGCATTCACCCCTCCACTTT.

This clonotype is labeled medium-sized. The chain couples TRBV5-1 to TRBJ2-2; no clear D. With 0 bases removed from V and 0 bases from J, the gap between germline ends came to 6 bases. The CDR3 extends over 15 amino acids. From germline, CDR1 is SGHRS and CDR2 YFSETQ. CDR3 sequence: CASSLVGTNTGELFF. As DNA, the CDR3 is TGCGCCAGCAGCTTGGTAGGGACGAACACCGGGGAGCTGTTTTTT.

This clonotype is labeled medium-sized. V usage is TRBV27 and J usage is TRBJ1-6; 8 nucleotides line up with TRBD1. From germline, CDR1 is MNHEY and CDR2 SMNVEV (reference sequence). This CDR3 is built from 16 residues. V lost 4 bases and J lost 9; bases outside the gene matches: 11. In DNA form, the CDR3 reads TGTGCCAGCAGTTCATACCCCGGACAGGGAGGTTCACCCCTCCACTTT. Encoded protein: CASSSYPGQGGSPLHF.